This T cell receptor (beta chain) was profiled in a study of cytomegalovirus exposure and HLA in healthy donors. 60 Vbeta and 13 Jbeta primers were used in PCR. Per the study methods: In a later analysis, around 10 million of approximately 81 million unique beta chains occurred in at least two donors. TCRdb's table, derived via immunoSEQ multiplex PCR, lists solely in-frame clones and lacks some. D and trimming were read from the DNA, whereas the V and J calls and clone size are those reported in that table. The data contain tens of thousands of clones, about two thirds of them singletons. Trimming removed 6 bases from V and 3 bases from J; junction bases left unmatched: 10. The CDR3 contains 15 residues. Germline assignment: CDR1 MNHEY and CDR2 SVGAGI.

The source material was PBMCs. The sequence came from a human donor in good health. This rearrangement joins TRBV6-5 to TRBJ1-1, with 7 bases matching TRBD1. CDR3 sequence: CASSLQGSADTEAFF. For the CDR3, the DNA is TGTGCCAGCAGCCTACAGGGGTCTGCAGACACTGAAGCTTTCTTT.